Listed here are 27 T cell receptor beta chains from one sample, sequenced in a study of yellow fever vaccine responses in identical twins. TCRdb called the RT-PCR reads again in MiXCR, with one record for every CDR3 protein. The top ten hold around 5% of the sample, which has approximately 32,000 distinct CDR3 sequences, 50% to 75% seen once. Sequenced here: T cells from blood (PBMCs), unsorted or a sorted subset (not recorded which), sampled before or after yellow fever vaccination (not recorded which). These receptors were taken from a woman between 18 and 29 years old who received the yellow fever vaccine.

The gene calls are TRBV23-1 and TRBJ1-1; possible D gene TRBD1, 5 bases. TRBV23-1 qualifies as an ORF whose function is uncertain. V was pared by 7 bases and J by 1 base, with 16 bases between. This CDR3 contains 15 residues. Written as DNA, the CDR3 is TGCGCCAGCACCCAGGGATGCGGGCAGAACACTGAAGCTTTCTTT. This translates into CASTQGCGQNTEAFF.

The CDR3 bases are TGTGCCAGCAGCCAAGATTGGGGGAATTCACCCCTCCACTTT. As protein: CASSQDWGNSPLHF. The rearrangement joins TRBV3-1 to TRBJ1-6; possibly TRBD1 for D (5 bases). Germline CDR1 reads LGHDT; CDR2 reads YNNKEL (reference sequence). V gave up 0 bases and J gave up 7 bases, with 7 bases separating them. CDR3 length: 14 amino acids.

This chain uses TRBV5-4 with TRBJ2-5; no clear D gene. CDR3 size: 13 residues. Trimming shortened V by 0 bases and J by 1 base, and 4 bases separated the two germline ends. Germline CDR1 and CDR2: SGHNT and YYREEE (reference sequence). The CDR3 reads CASSLVLQETQYF. As DNA, the CDR3 is TGTGCCAGCAGCTTGGTTCTCCAAGAGACCCAGTACTTC. The variable domain in full, completed from reference TRBV5-4 and TRBJ2-5, reads ETGVTQSPTHLIKTRGQQVTLRCSSQSGHNTVSWYQQALGQGPQFIFQYYREEENGRGNFPPRFSGLQFPNYSSELNVNALELDDSALYLCASSLVLQETQYFGPGTRLLVL.

The gene calls are TRBV7-6 and TRBJ1-5, with D perhaps matching TRBD1 (6 bases). The CDR3 runs to 14 residues. Per germline, CDR1 SGHVS and CDR2 FNYEAQ. The ends were cut back, 10 bases at V and 2 bases at J, with 15 bases in the middle. Written as DNA, the CDR3 is TGTGCCACCTCTGAGGGGGGAGGCAATCAGCCCCAGCATTTT. It yields the protein CATSEGGGNQPQHF. The variable domain in full, with the rest retrieved from reference TRBV7-6 and TRBJ1-5, is GAGVSQSPRYKVTKRGQDVALRCDPISGHVSLYWYRQALGQGPEFLTYFNYEAQQDKSGLPNDRFSAERPEGSISTLTIQRTEQRDSAMYRCATSEGGGNQPQHFGDGTRLSIL.

This clonotype was detected only a few times. CDR3 coding DNA: TGTGCCATCAGTGCCGAGGGACAGCAAAATAATTCACCCCTCCACTTT. This codes for CAISAEGQQNNSPLHF. J is TRBJ1-6 and V is TRBV10-3, with TRBD1 matching over 7 bases. Germline V gives CDR1 ENHRY, CDR2 SYGVKD. V shed 4 bases and J 5 bases; nucleotides not matched to a gene: 8. The CDR3 runs to 16 residues.

As regards this clonotype: At one of its ends the junction is not consistent with the germline gene, which may arise from a read error. The chain carries TRBV7-9 and TRBJ1-1; no reliable D call. Germline CDR1 is SEHNR and CDR2 is FQNEAQ (reference sequence). The CDR3 is 13 residues long. CDR3 protein: CASSLGAGNEAFF. The CDR3, as DNA: TGTGCCAGCAGCTTAGGAGCAGGAAATGAAGCTTTCTTC.

This clonotype was observed a few times. The V and J genes are TRBV11-3 and TRBJ2-1; D remains ambiguous. V gave up 8 bases and J gave up 3 bases, with 5 bases separating them. CDR1 is SGHNT and CDR2 is YENEEA in the germline V gene. There are 11 residues in the CDR3. The CDR3 DNA is TGTGCCAGCCGGAACTACAATGAGCAGTTCTTC. Translated: CASRNYNEQFF.

This clonotype showed up just a few times. This sequence joins TRBV7-9 and TRBJ2-1; D remains ambiguous. CDR1 and CDR2 (germline): SEHNR, FQNEAQ (reference sequence). V lost 1 base to trimming and J lost 6 bases, with 4 bases between them. The CDR3 loop spans 12 amino acids. The CDR3 spells CASSLVSNEQFF. DNA of the CDR3: TGTGCCAGCAGCTTAGTTTCCAATGAGCAGTTCTTC.

The chain employs TRBV11-3 and TRBJ2-3; D is unclear. Germline CDR1 is SGHNT and CDR2 is YENEEA. Trimming took off 2 bases at V and 5 bases at J, with 14 bases between the two ends. CDR3 length: 15 residues. CDR3 in DNA: TGTGCCAGCAGCTTATTGCGGCCCCTCGGAGATACGCAGTATTTT. This translates into CASSLLRPLGDTQYF.

This clonotype occurred a few times. This CDR3 reads CASSRQNSNQPQHF. In DNA form, the CDR3 reads TGTGCCAGTAGTCGACAGAATAGCAATCAGCCCCAGCATTTT. The V and J genes are TRBV19 and TRBJ1-5; TRBD1 might be the D (5 bases). The germline gives CDR1 LNHDA, CDR2 SQIVND (reference sequence). Deletions cut 5 bases from V and 0 bases from J, with 8 bases between. The CDR3 spans 14 residues.

The V and J genes are TRBV10-3 and TRBJ2-5; D may correspond to TRBD1 or TRBD2 (5 bases each). Germline V gives CDR1 ENHRY, CDR2 SYGVKD. CDR3 length equals 13 residues. V lost 6 bases and J lost 2, with 10 bases in between. The CDR3 bases are TGTGCCATCAGGTTAGAGGGGCAAGAGACCCAGTACTTC. This sequence encodes CAIRLEGQETQYF.

The V gene is TRBV29-1, the J gene TRBJ2-1; D gene ambiguous. With 6 bases removed from V and 7 bases from J, the gap between germline ends came to 10 bases. CDR1 and CDR2 (germline): SQVTM, ANQGSEA. The CDR3 has 11 amino acids. The CDR3 nucleotides read TGCAGCGTGTCATGGGGTAATGAGCAGTTCTTC. This gives the protein CSVSWGNEQFF.

The chain joins TRBV12-5 to TRBJ2-7; D unclear. The length of the CDR3 is 14 residues. Trimming cost V 4 bases and J 5 bases, with 15 bases left between them. Germline V gives CDR1 LGHNT, CDR2 FRNRAP. In DNA form, the CDR3 reads TGTGCTAGTGGTTCAAGACCCCTACTGGACGAGCAGTACTTC. Translated: CASGSRPLLDEQYF.

Within the sample, this clonotype is medium-sized (0.01 to 0.1%). This chain connects TRBV27 to TRBJ2-7; D call uncertain. CDR1 is MNHEY, CDR2 SMNVEV, per germline (reference sequence). Trimming pared 0 bases from V and 2 bases from J, leaving 8 bases between. This CDR3 is 14 amino acids long. For the CDR3, the DNA is TGTGCCAGCAGTTTATCAATAGCTACCTACGAGCAGTACTTC. Protein sequence: CASSLSIATYEQYF.

The genes are TRBV5-4 and TRBJ2-5, with D unresolved. This CDR3 has 13 amino acids. In germline, CDR1 is SGHNT, CDR2 YYREEE (reference sequence). Trimming removed 4 bases from V and 2 bases from J, with 9 bases in between. This CDR3 is CASSTRLQETQYF. For the CDR3, the DNA is TGTGCCAGCAGCACAAGACTGCAAGAGACCCAGTACTTC.

This chain uses TRBV3-1 with TRBJ1-2; D remains unclear. V lost 0 bases, J lost 2 bases, and 10 bases lay in between. Germline V gene sequence: CDR1 LGHDT, CDR2 YNNKEL (reference sequence). CDR3 length equals 15 residues. The CDR3 region has the DNA TGTGCCAGCAGCCAAGAGCTGGGTCGGAACTATGGCTACACCTTC. It yields the protein CASSQELGRNYGYTF.

The CDR3 nucleotides read TGTGCCAGCAGCTTAACTAACAGGGGGTCGGCCGGGGAGCTGTTTTTT. It specifies CASSLTNRGSAGELFF. V and J are TRBV7-3 and TRBJ2-2; 8 nucleotides agree with TRBD1. Germline trimming cut 0 bases from V and 6 bases from J; bases unmatched to any gene: 6. The CDR3 spans 16 residues. Germline loops: CDR1 SGHTA, CDR2 FQGTGA.

This clonotype was counted a few times. The rearrangement joins TRBV5-1 to TRBJ2-1, with unresolved D. V gave up 0 bases and J gave up 8 bases, with 9 bases separating them. CDR1 is SGHRS, CDR2 YFSETQ, per germline. The CDR3 length is 13 residues. The CDR3 DNA is TGCGCCAGCAGCTTGGGTCCGATGGATGAGCAGTTCTTC. Translated: CASSLGPMDEQFF.

The rearrangement links TRBV5-1 to TRBJ2-3; D may be TRBD2 (7 bases). Between the trimmed V and J ends, which lost 6 bases and 1 base, there was a span of 15 bases. The CDR3 contains 15 residues. Germline V lookup: CDR1 SGHRS, CDR2 YFSETQ. DNA of the CDR3: TGCGCCAGCACCCTAGGGGGGGTCGGCACAGATACGCAGTATTTT. This codes for CASTLGGVGTDTQYF. The full variable domain, with the rest looked up from reference TRBV5-1 and TRBJ2-3, is KAGVTQTPRYLIKTRGQQVTLSCSPISGHRSVSWYQQTPGQGLQFLFEYFSETQRNKGNFPGRFSGRQFSNSRSEMNVSTLELGDSALYLCASTLGGVGTDTQYFGPGTRLTVL.

This chain uses TRBV10-3 with TRBJ1-5; no reliable D call. V was cut by 3 bases and J by 4 bases, with 7 bases left in between. The germline V gene encodes CDR1 ENHRY and CDR2 SYGVKD. The CDR3 is made up of 13 amino acids. As DNA, the CDR3 is TGTGCCATCAGTGATACAGATAATCAGCCCCAGCATTTT. Its protein product is CAISDTDNQPQHF.

The chain uses TRBV5-1 and TRBJ2-7; 10 positions agree with TRBD2. Germline V gene lookup returns CDR1 SGHRS and CDR2 YFSETQ. CDR3 size: 17 residues. The ends lost 0 bases at V and 5 bases at J; junction bases unmatched: 11. CDR3 nucleotides: TGCGCCAGCAGCTTGGGTACTAGCGGGGCTCCCAAAAACGAGCAGTACTTC. Its protein is CASSLGTSGAPKNEQYF.

This chain links TRBV6-1 with TRBJ2-7; D gene unclear. Germline V lookup: CDR1 MNHNS, CDR2 SASEGT. V lost 8 bases, J lost 4 bases, and 18 bases lay in between. The length of the CDR3 is 14 residues. CDR3 DNA sequence: TGTGCCAGCGGTAGCCGTCGGCTGCCGTACGAGCAGTACTTC. It translates to CASGSRRLPYEQYF.

The CDR3 DNA is TGTGCCAGCAGCCTTACTAGCGGGAGGGCCGTGGAAAACATTCAGTACTTC. Its translation: CASSLTSGRAVENIQYF. The V and J genes are TRBV11-3 and TRBJ2-4; the match to TRBD2 covers 13 bases. J gave up 5 bases and V 5 bases, and 9 bases lay outside the gene matches. The CDR3 consists of 17 residues. Germline lookup yields CDR1 SGHNT and CDR2 YENEEA.

The J gene is TRBJ2-1, the V gene TRBV13; D uncertain. The CDR3 runs to 14 residues. CDR1 is PRHDT and CDR2 is FYEKMQ in the germline V gene (reference sequence). With 8 bases removed from V and 2 bases from J, the gap between germline ends came to 13 bases. The CDR3: CASHTAFPYNEQFF. DNA of the CDR3: TGTGCCAGCCATACGGCCTTCCCCTACAATGAGCAGTTCTTC.

Only a few counts were recorded for this clonotype. This chain links TRBV7-2 with TRBJ2-5; D assignment may be TRBD1 or TRBD2 (6 bases each). Between the trimmed V and J ends, which lost 5 bases and 11 bases, there was a span of 24 bases. The germline CDR1 and CDR2 sequences are SGHTA and FQGNSA. This CDR3 has 15 residues. The CDR3 protein is CASSVMPGANSGQYF. CDR3 DNA sequence: TGTGCCAGCAGCGTCATGCCGGGGGCTAATTCTGGACAGTACTTC.

This chain connects TRBV10-1 to TRBJ2-7, with 9 bases identical to TRBD2. CDR1 is WNHNN and CDR2 is SYGVQD in the germline V gene (reference sequence). This CDR3 has 14 amino acids. The V segment lost 5 bases and the J segment 2 bases; nucleotides outside the gene matches: 4. DNA for the CDR3: TGCGCCAGCAGTAGAGTAGCGGGGGCCTACGAGCAGTACTTC. Translating gives CASSRVAGAYEQYF.

J is TRBJ2-1 and V is TRBV20-1, with TRBD1 matching 7 bases. Germline assignment: CDR1 DFQATT and CDR2 SNEGSKA (reference sequence). The CDR3 consists of 13 residues. The ends lost 5 bases at V and 5 bases at J; junction bases unmatched: 6. The CDR3, as DNA: TGCAGTGCTTTCCTGGACAGGAACAATGAGCAGTTCTTC. Its translation is CSAFLDRNNEQFF.